The 9 T cell receptor beta chains below come from one sample, sequenced in a study of early stage breast cancer tumors. Repertoires were generated with immunoSEQ multiplex PCR, while TCRdb's copy carries only in-frame clones and drops some. The table records about 25,000 clones, about 70% of them present only once. The sample taken for sequencing was breast tumor tissue. These receptors were taken from a person aged 60 to 70 with breast cancer.

CDR3 loop: CAAWSASTDTQYF. The CDR3, as DNA: TGTGCCGCCTGGTCAGCGAGCACAGATACGCAGTATTTT. The V and J genes are TRBV15 and TRBJ2-3; D is ambiguous. The CDR3 length is 13 residues. Germline loops: CDR1 LNHNV, CDR2 YYDKDF (reference sequence). The ends were cut back, 11 bases at V and 0 bases at J, with 12 bases in the middle.

This chain connects TRBV5-1 to TRBJ2-7; perhaps TRBD1 as D (5 bases). V gave up 0 bases and J gave up 6 bases, with 10 bases separating them. This CDR3 contains 13 residues. The germline V gene has CDR1 SGHRS and CDR2 YFSETQ. DNA for the CDR3: TGCGCCAGCAGCTTGGAGGGGCCCCTCGAGCAGTACTTC. Translated: CASSLEGPLEQYF.

The DNA for the CDR3 is TGTGCCACCCGGACTAGCGGGAGCCCCTACAATGAGCAGTTCTTC. Translation gives CATRTSGSPYNEQFF. This chain uses TRBV6-5 with TRBJ2-1; 13 bases are shared with TRBD2. Trimming took 10 bases from V and 2 from J; bases not matched to a gene: 5. The CDR3 runs 15 residues. CDR1 MNHEY and CDR2 SVGAGI come from the germline V gene.

In this sample, this clone turned up a few times. The rearrangement uses TRBV30 and TRBJ2-3; D possibly corresponds to TRBD1 (5 bases). Germline V gene lookup returns CDR1 GTSNPN and CDR2 SVGIG (reference sequence). The CDR3 has 14 residues. V was clipped by 2 bases and J by 4 bases, with 13 bases between them. This CDR3 is CAWSRGLLADTQYF. The DNA for the CDR3 is TGTGCCTGGAGTAGGGGCCTACTGGCAGATACGCAGTATTTT.

The chain links TRBV6-4 to TRBJ2-1; 14 nucleotides match TRBD2. The junction had 8 bases not matched to a gene; V was cut back by 0 bases and J by 10 bases. CDR1 and CDR2 (germline): MRHNA, SNTAGT. The CDR3 extends over 17 amino acids. Here the CDR3 reads CASSDSIGLAGGVEQFF. The DNA for the CDR3 is TGTGCCAGCAGTGACTCGATAGGACTAGCGGGAGGAGTCGAGCAGTTCTTC.

This chain uses TRBV6-6 with TRBJ2-7; D is undetermined. Germline V gene lookup returns CDR1 MNHNY and CDR2 SVGAGI (reference sequence). The CDR3 has 14 amino acids. V dropped 1 base and J dropped 5 bases, with 12 bases sitting between them. Written as DNA, the CDR3 is TGTGCCAGCAGTTACTTTTTCAGGTCCCACGAGCAGTACTTC. Amino acids: CASSYFFRSHEQYF.

The V gene is TRBV15, the J gene TRBJ1-5; no clear D gene. Germline assignment: CDR1 LNHNV and CDR2 YYDKDF (reference sequence). This CDR3 is built from 14 residues. The V end was cut by 4 bases, the J end by 2 bases, with 9 bases between. CDR3 loop: CATSTLPGNQPQHF. In DNA, the CDR3 is TGTGCCACCAGCACCCTCCCCGGCAATCAGCCCCAGCATTTT.

The V and J genes are TRBV30 and TRBJ1-4, with 8 bases identical to TRBD1. Unmatched junction bases numbered 14, after V lost 3 bases and J lost 8 bases. The germline CDR1 and CDR2 sequences are GTSNPN and SVGIG (reference sequence). The CDR3 length is 16 residues. CDR3 sequence reads: CAWSPWTRGLYEKLFF. The CDR3 region has the DNA TGTGCCTGGAGCCCGTGGACCAGGGGGCTATACGAAAAACTGTTTTTT.

The chain uses TRBV4-3 and TRBJ2-1; 13 bases align to TRBD2. With 1 base clipped from V and 5 bases from J, the junction kept 5 bases outside the gene matches. CDR1 LGHNA and CDR2 YSLEER come from the germline V gene. The CDR3 runs 17 residues. Written as DNA, the CDR3 is TGCGCCAGCAGCCAAGGTCCGGGACTAGCGGGGCACAATGAGCAGTTCTTC. Translated: CASSQGPGLAGHNEQFF.